A single sample gave rise to the 5 T cell receptor beta chains below, sequenced in a study of T cells in Graves' hyperthyroidism and ophthalmopathy (dated 2019 in TCRdb). The library was prepared using multiplex PCR. Sequencing was carried out with an Illumina HiSeq 2000. Amplification of TCR beta CDR3 regions was carried out from RNA transcripts. The TCR CDR3 was subjected to a first round of RT-PCR using the HTBI primer set and the Qiagen OneStep RT-PCR kit. TCRdb ran its own pipeline on the public reads, namely fastp trimming at Q25 and MiXCR clone calling, and kept in-frame beta chains. Every entry covers one CDR3 protein and lists the most common genes and DNA from its rows. The sample records about 510,000 distinct CDR3 sequences, about 46% of which are singletons. In total, the top ten clones hold about 45% of the sample. The sample taken for sequencing was peripheral blood or thyroid tissue (not recorded which). Source of these receptors: an adult woman with Graves' disease, either hyperthyroidism or ophthalmopathy (not recorded which).

The sample holds a few counts of this clonotype. V and J are TRBV7-9 and TRBJ1-2; D ambiguous. The V gene lost 6 bases and the J gene lost 3 bases, with 17 bases spanning the gap. This CDR3 contains 15 residues. Germline V CDR1 and CDR2: SEHNR, FQNEAQ (reference sequence). The CDR3 protein is CASRLYQAAHYGYTF. The CDR3, as DNA: TGTGCCAGCAGGCTATATCAGGCGGCCCACTATGGCTACACCTTC.

This chain joins TRBV7-2 and TRBJ2-3; D could derive from TRBD1 or TRBD2 (5 bases each). The length of the CDR3 is 15 residues. The germline V gene has CDR1 SGHTA and CDR2 FQGNSA. V was trimmed by 3 bases and J by 2 bases, leaving 12 bases between them. CDR3 amino acids: CASSLRGILTDTQYF. DNA of the CDR3: TGTGCCAGCAGCTTGAGGGGTATACTCACAGATACGCAGTATTTT.

The chain carries TRBV7-8 and TRBJ1-5; no definite D call. This CDR3 contains 16 residues. Per germline, CDR1 SGHVS and CDR2 FQNEAQ. The CDR3 nucleotides are TGTGCTAGCGGTGGTACCCAAGACATTAGCAATCAGCCCCAGCATTTT. The encoded protein is CASGGTQDISNQPQHF.

The table lists this clonotype with many counts. The rearrangement joins TRBV20-1 to TRBJ1-6; D gene uncertain. The CDR3 covers 15 residues. V lost 6 bases, J lost 11 bases, and 23 bases lay in between. In germline, CDR1 is DFQATT, CDR2 SNEGSKA (reference sequence). The CDR3 nucleotides read TGCAGTGCACTGCTTATCGGAGGGTCCAGGACACCCCTCCACTTT. It is translated as CSALLIGGSRTPLHF.

At least ten counts were recorded for this clonotype. The rearrangement joins TRBV7-2 to TRBJ2-5, with 10 bases lining up with TRBD1. After removal of 4 bases from V and 4 bases from J, the junction contained 9 bases not matched to a gene. In germline, CDR1 is SGHTA, CDR2 FQGNSA. This CDR3 has 16 amino acids. For the CDR3, the DNA is TGTGCCAGCAGCTCCCAGGGACAGGGGTTTCGAGAGACCCAGTACTTC. As protein: CASSSQGQGFRETQYF. Using reference TRBV7-2 and TRBJ2-5 for the parts outside the CDR3, the full variable domain is GAGVSQSPSNKVTEKGKDVELRCDPISGHTALYWYRQSLGQGLEFLIYFQGNSAPDKSGLPSDRFSAERTGGSVSTLTIQRTQQEDSAVYLCASSSQGQGFRETQYFGPGTRLLVL.